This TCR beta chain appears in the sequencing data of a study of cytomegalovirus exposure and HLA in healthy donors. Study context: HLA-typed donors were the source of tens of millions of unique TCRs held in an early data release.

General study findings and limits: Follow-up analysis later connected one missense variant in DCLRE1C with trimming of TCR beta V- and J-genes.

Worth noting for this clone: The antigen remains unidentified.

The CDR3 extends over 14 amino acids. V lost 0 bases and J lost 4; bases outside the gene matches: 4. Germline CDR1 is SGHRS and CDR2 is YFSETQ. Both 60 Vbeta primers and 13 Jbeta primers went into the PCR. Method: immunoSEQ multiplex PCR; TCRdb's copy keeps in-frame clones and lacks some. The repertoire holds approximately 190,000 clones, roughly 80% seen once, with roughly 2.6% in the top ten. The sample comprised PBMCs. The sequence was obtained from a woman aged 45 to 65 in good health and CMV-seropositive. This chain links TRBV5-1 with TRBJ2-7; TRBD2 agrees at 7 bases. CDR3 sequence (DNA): TGCGCCAGCAGCTTGGCGGCGGGGGAATACGAGCAGTACTTC. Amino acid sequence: CASSLAAGEYEQYF.